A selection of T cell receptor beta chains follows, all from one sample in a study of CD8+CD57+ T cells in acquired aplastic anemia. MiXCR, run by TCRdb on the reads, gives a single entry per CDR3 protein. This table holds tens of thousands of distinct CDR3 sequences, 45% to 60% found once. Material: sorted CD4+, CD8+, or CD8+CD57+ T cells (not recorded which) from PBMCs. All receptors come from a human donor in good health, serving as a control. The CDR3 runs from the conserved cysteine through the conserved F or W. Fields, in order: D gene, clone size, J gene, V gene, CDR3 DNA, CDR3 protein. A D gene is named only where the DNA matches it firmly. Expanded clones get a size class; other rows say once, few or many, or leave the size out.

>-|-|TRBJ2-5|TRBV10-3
TGTGCCATCCAGGGGGGGCGGGGAGAGACCCAGTACTTC
CAIQGGRGETQYF
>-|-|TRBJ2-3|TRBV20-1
TGCAGTGCTACCATCCAACAGTATTTT
CSATIQQYF
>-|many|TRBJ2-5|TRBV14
TGTGCCAGCAGCCAAGAATACGAGACCCAGTACTTC
CASSQEYETQYF
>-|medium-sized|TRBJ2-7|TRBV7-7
TGTGCCAGCAGCGCTTACGCGGATTCGTCCTTCGAGCAGTACTTC
CASSAYADSSFEQYF
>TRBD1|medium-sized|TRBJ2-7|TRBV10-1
TGCGCCAGCAGTGAGGGACAGGCATACGAGCAGTACTTC
CASSEGQAYEQYF
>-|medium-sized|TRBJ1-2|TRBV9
TGTGCCAGCAGCGCTCGTCCCTATGGCTACACCTTC
CASSARPYGYTF
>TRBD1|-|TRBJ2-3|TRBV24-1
TGTGCCACCAGTGATCCATCGGACAGGGGTCCTACGCAGTATTTT
CATSDPSDRGPTQYF
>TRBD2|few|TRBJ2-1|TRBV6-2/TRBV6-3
TGTGCCAGCAGTTACTCGGTCGCTAGCGGGGGGTACAATGAGCAGTCCTTC
CASSYSVASGGYNEQSF
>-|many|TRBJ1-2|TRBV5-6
TGTGCCAGCAGCTTGGCCGACTATGGCTACACCTTC
CASSLADYGYTF
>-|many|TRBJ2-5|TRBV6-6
TGTGCCAGCAGTTACTCGAACGGAAAAGAGACCCAGTACTTC
CASSYSNGKETQYF